This entry lists 6 T cell receptor beta chains sequenced from one sample in a study of blood T cell repertoires in COVID-19. Repertoires were generated with immunoSEQ multiplex PCR, while TCRdb's copy carries only in-frame clones and drops some. The data contain fewer than 250,000 clones, roughly 92% of them singletons. The sample comprised peripheral blood. These receptors all come from a man in his 60s with COVID-19, enrolled during active disease.

The chain joins TRBV7-3 to TRBJ2-5, with D unclear. CDR1 and CDR2 from the germline V gene are SGHTA and FQGTGA. Trimming cost V 2 bases and J 11 bases, with 9 bases left between them. This CDR3 is 11 amino acids long. The CDR3 region has the DNA TGTGCCAGCAGCTTACCCGGTTCACAGTACTTC. It encodes CASSLPGSQYF.

This clone was detected once. This chain links TRBV3-1 (or the pseudogene TRBV3-2) with TRBJ1-2, with 7 positions matching TRBD1. The V gene's germline CDR1 is LGHDT and CDR2 YNNKEL (reference sequence). Germline trimming cut 0 bases from V and 4 bases from J; bases unmatched to any gene: 32. This CDR3 is built from 24 residues. The CDR3 coding sequence is TGTGCCAGCAGCCAAGACGTTAAGGTCTTGGAGAGGACCAAGGACAGGCGACTCATCTATGGCTACACCTTC. Protein product: CASSQDVKVLERTKDRRLIYGYTF.

J is TRBJ1-2 and V is TRBV3-1 (or the pseudogene TRBV3-2), with D possibly matching TRBD1 (5 bases). Trimming took off 1 base at V and 3 bases at J, with 6 bases between the two ends. CDR3 length: 13 residues. The germline V gene encodes CDR1 LGHDT and CDR2 YNNKEL (reference sequence). The CDR3 reads CASSQGQHYGYTF. For the CDR3, the DNA is TGTGCCAGCAGCCAAGGACAGCACTATGGCTACACCTTC.

The chain is built from TRBV2 and TRBJ1-2; 7 bases are shared with TRBD1. The CDR3 runs to 13 residues. CDR1 SNHLY and CDR2 FYNNEI come from the germline V gene. Trimming removed 6 bases from V and 3 bases from J; junction bases left unmatched: 4. CDR3 sequence reads: CASSGTGDYGYTF. CDR3 coding DNA: TGTGCCAGCAGCGGTACAGGGGACTATGGCTACACCTTC.

The chain joins TRBV3-1 (or the pseudogene TRBV3-2) to TRBJ1-6; TRBD1 might be the D (6 bases). Germline V gene lookup returns CDR1 LGHDT and CDR2 YNNKEL (reference sequence). The CDR3 is 13 residues long. Trimming took 6 bases from V and 5 from J, leaving 8 bases between them. The CDR3 loop is CASRQGDNSPLHF. For the CDR3, the DNA is TGTGCCAGCAGACAGGGCGATAATTCACCCCTCCACTTT.

The chain links TRBV27 to TRBJ1-2; perhaps TRBD1 as D (5 bases). Germline V gene lookup returns CDR1 MNHEY and CDR2 SMNVEV (reference sequence). V was pared by 0 bases and J by 8 bases, with 10 bases between. The CDR3 has 13 residues. The CDR3 here is CASSLSGGFGYTF. The CDR3 DNA follows: TGTGCCAGCAGTTTATCGGGGGGGTTCGGCTACACCTTC.